This TCR beta chain is drawn from a study of PD-L1 blockade in urothelial cancer. Stated time point: peripheral blood 6 weeks after treatment start. There are 12 residues in the CDR3. The germline CDR1 and CDR2 sequences are MDHEN and SYDVKM. Trimming removed 6 bases from V and 11 bases from J, with 14 bases in between. This clone was counted a few times. Measured with immunoSEQ multiplex PCR; TCRdb has only the in-frame clones, and not every one. Of about 50,000 clones detected, about 86% appear once; the ten largest clones hold more than 9%. The chain uses TRBV28 and TRBJ1-5, with D possibly being TRBD1 (6 bases). The receptor's source is a man aged 60 to 69 with urothelial cancer. Sample: PBMCs, taken around atezolizumab (anti-PD-L1) treatment. The CDR3 loop is CASRRQGKSQHF. Written as DNA, the CDR3 is TGTGCCAGCAGACGCCAGGGGAAGTCCCAGCATTTT.